This is a list of T cell receptor beta chains from one sample in a study of blood T cell repertoires in COVID-19. The data were produced by immunoSEQ multiplex PCR, yet TCRdb's version contains in-frame clones alone and is incomplete. The sample has around 150,000 clones, around 82% seen once. The specimen sequenced was peripheral blood. The receptors originated from a man in his 60s with active or convalescent COVID-19. Both conserved end residues are part of each CDR3. The order of the fields is clone size, CDR3 length, V gene, J gene, D gene, CDR3 DNA, CDR3 protein. D genes are given only for firm matches. Some rows mark clone size as missing; the rest say once, few, many or name a class of expanded clone.

abundance: .; len: 16; v_gene: TRBV5-1; j_gene: TRBJ2-7; d_gene: .; CDR3nt: TGCGCCAGCAGCTTGGAAGGCGTCAGGGGACGGGTCGAGCAGTACTTC; CDR3aa: CASSLEGVRGRVEQYF
abundance: .; len: 17; v_gene: TRBV7-2; j_gene: TRBJ2-1; d_gene: .; CDR3nt: TGTGCCAGCAGCTTAGTATCGGTAGGAGTCTCCTACAATGAGCAGTTCTTC; CDR3aa: CASSLVSVGVSYNEQFF
abundance: .; len: 14; v_gene: TRBV3-1/TRBV3-2; j_gene: TRBJ1-1; d_gene: .; CDR3nt: TGTGCCAGCAGCCAAGATCGGGATGTGGCTGAAGCTTTCTTT; CDR3aa: CASSQDRDVAEAFF
abundance: .; len: 14; v_gene: TRBV3-1/TRBV3-2; j_gene: TRBJ1-2; d_gene: TRBD1; CDR3nt: TGTGCCAGCAGCGACAGGGGAACCCACTATGGCTACACCTTC; CDR3aa: CASSDRGTHYGYTF
abundance: .; len: 15; v_gene: TRBV7-9; j_gene: TRBJ1-2; d_gene: TRBD1; CDR3nt: TGTGCCAGCAGCCAATTCCGGGACAGTTACTATGGCTACACCTTC; CDR3aa: CASSQFRDSYYGYTF
abundance: once; len: 15; v_gene: TRBV10-1; j_gene: TRBJ2-5; d_gene: TRBD1; CDR3nt: TGCGCCAGCAGTGATTTTGGGACAGGGGAAGAGACCCAGTACTTC; CDR3aa: CASSDFGTGEETQYF
abundance: few; len: 15; v_gene: TRBV11-2; j_gene: TRBJ2-7; d_gene: TRBD2; CDR3nt: TGTGCCAGCAGCTTAGGACTAGCGGACCTCTACGAGCAGTACTTC; CDR3aa: CASSLGLADLYEQYF
abundance: .; len: 20; v_gene: TRBV7-3; j_gene: TRBJ2-3; d_gene: TRBD2; CDR3nt: TGTGCCAGCAGCCGACGAGCCCCTGGGGCTAGCGGGGGGCACACAGATACGCAGTATTTT; CDR3aa: CASSRRAPGASGGHTDTQYF
abundance: few; len: 13; v_gene: TRBV12-3/TRBV12-4; j_gene: TRBJ1-5; d_gene: TRBD1; CDR3nt: TGTGCCAGCAGGTGGGACAGGGGTGGGCCCCAGCATTTT; CDR3aa: CASRWDRGGPQHF
abundance: .; len: 17; v_gene: TRBV4-2; j_gene: TRBJ2-6; d_gene: .; CDR3nt: TGTGCCAGCAGCCAAGAGGGGGCTTTCTCTGGGGCCAACGTCCTGACTTTC; CDR3aa: CASSQEGAFSGANVLTF
abundance: .; len: 16; v_gene: TRBV7-2; j_gene: TRBJ1-1; d_gene: TRBD1; CDR3nt: TGTGCCAGCAAGCTAAACTTGGGGACAGGGGGGACTGAAGCTTTCTTT; CDR3aa: CASKLNLGTGGTEAFF
abundance: .; len: 12; v_gene: TRBV27; j_gene: TRBJ1-2; d_gene: .; CDR3nt: TGTGCCAGCAGTCCGCAGGGTTACGGCTACACCTTC; CDR3aa: CASSPQGYGYTF
abundance: .; len: 16; v_gene: TRBV3-1/TRBV3-2; j_gene: TRBJ2-1; d_gene: TRBD2; CDR3nt: TGTGCCAGCAGCCAAGTTCAGAACGGGGGGATCAATGAGCAGTTCTTC; CDR3aa: CASSQVQNGGINEQFF
abundance: few; len: 14; v_gene: TRBV9; j_gene: TRBJ2-2; d_gene: .; CDR3nt: TGTGCCAGCACCCGACTACCGAACACCGGGGAGCTGTTTTTT; CDR3aa: CASTRLPNTGELFF
abundance: .; len: 11; v_gene: TRBV20-1; j_gene: TRBJ1-2; d_gene: .; CDR3nt: TGCAGTGCTAGACAGGGTTGGGGCTACACCTTC; CDR3aa: CSARQGWGYTF
abundance: once; len: 13; v_gene: TRBV6-6; j_gene: TRBJ1-5; d_gene: .; CDR3nt: TGTGCCAGCAGTCAACAGGGAACTCAGCCCCAGCATTTT; CDR3aa: CASSQQGTQPQHF
abundance: once; len: 15; v_gene: TRBV7-2; j_gene: TRBJ2-7; d_gene: TRBD2; CDR3nt: TGTGCCAGCAGCTCCCGGACTAGCGGGGGGCCACCGCAGTACTTC; CDR3aa: CASSSRTSGGPPQYF
abundance: .; len: 14; v_gene: TRBV11-2; j_gene: TRBJ2-1; d_gene: TRBD2; CDR3nt: TGTGCCAGCAGCCCTAGGACTAGGAGGAATGAGCAGTTCTTC; CDR3aa: CASSPRTRRNEQFF
abundance: .; len: 15; v_gene: TRBV5-1; j_gene: TRBJ2-1; d_gene: .; CDR3nt: TGCGCCAGCAGCGGGGCGAAAAGCTCCTACAATGAGCAGTTCTTC; CDR3aa: CASSGAKSSYNEQFF
abundance: .; len: 14; v_gene: TRBV18; j_gene: TRBJ2-5; d_gene: TRBD2; CDR3nt: TGTGCCAGCTCACCTACTAGCGGGGAAGAGACCCAGTACTTC; CDR3aa: CASSPTSGEETQYF
abundance: .; len: 15; v_gene: TRBV11-2; j_gene: TRBJ2-7; d_gene: .; CDR3nt: TGTGCCAGCAGTAACCGGGTAGCGTTGCCCTACGAGCAGTACTTC; CDR3aa: CASSNRVALPYEQYF
abundance: few; len: 16; v_gene: TRBV6-1; j_gene: TRBJ2-3; d_gene: TRBD2; CDR3nt: TGTGCCAGCAGTGAACGCGGCGGGGGGAGCACAGATACGCAGTATTTT; CDR3aa: CASSERGGGSTDTQYF
abundance: .; len: 14; v_gene: TRBV3-1/TRBV3-2; j_gene: TRBJ2-5; d_gene: TRBD2; CDR3nt: TGTGCCAGCAGCCTTACTAGCGGTAAAGAGACCCAGTACTTC; CDR3aa: CASSLTSGKETQYF
abundance: .; len: 15; v_gene: TRBV10-3; j_gene: TRBJ1-3; d_gene: .; CDR3nt: TGTGCCAGCAACGACCGGGGGATCTCTGGAAACACCATATATTTT; CDR3aa: CASNDRGISGNTIYF
abundance: .; len: 17; v_gene: TRBV29-1; j_gene: TRBJ1-4; d_gene: TRBD1; CDR3nt: TGCAGCGTTGAAGTTCCAGTTCAGGGGGCGGCTAATGAAAAACTGTTTTTT; CDR3aa: CSVEVPVQGAANEKLFF
abundance: .; len: 14; v_gene: TRBV10-3; j_gene: TRBJ1-3; d_gene: TRBD1; CDR3nt: TGTGCCACGACCGACGGGACAGGGAGAAACACCATATATTTT; CDR3aa: CATTDGTGRNTIYF
abundance: once; len: 16; v_gene: TRBV5-1; j_gene: TRBJ2-3; d_gene: TRBD2; CDR3nt: TGCGCCAGCAGCTTGCCCCTAGCGGGACAAACAGATACGCAGTATTTT; CDR3aa: CASSLPLAGQTDTQYF
abundance: .; len: 14; v_gene: TRBV5-1; j_gene: TRBJ2-7; d_gene: TRBD1; CDR3nt: TGCGCCAGCAGCAGTAGACAGGGGGCCTACGAGCAGTACTTC; CDR3aa: CASSSRQGAYEQYF
abundance: .; len: 18; v_gene: TRBV11-2; j_gene: TRBJ1-4; d_gene: TRBD1; CDR3nt: TGTGCCAGCAGCTCGAAGTTAACACAGGGGGCAACTAATGAAAAACTGTTTTTT; CDR3aa: CASSSKLTQGATNEKLFF
abundance: .; len: 13; v_gene: TRBV11-3; j_gene: TRBJ2-1; d_gene: .; CDR3nt: TGTGCCAGCAGCCTAAACTCCTACAATGAGCAGTTCTTC; CDR3aa: CASSLNSYNEQFF
abundance: .; len: 16; v_gene: TRBV5-4; j_gene: TRBJ2-1; d_gene: TRBD2; CDR3nt: TGTGCCAGCAGCGCGCCCCCAGCGGGAGGGTACAATGAGCAGTTCTTC; CDR3aa: CASSAPPAGGYNEQFF
abundance: .; len: 15; v_gene: TRBV10-3; j_gene: TRBJ1-5; d_gene: .; CDR3nt: TGTGCCATCAGTGACAGGGCCAATAGCAATCAGCCCCAGCATTTT; CDR3aa: CAISDRANSNQPQHF
abundance: .; len: 15; v_gene: TRBV3-1/TRBV3-2; j_gene: TRBJ2-3; d_gene: .; CDR3nt: TGTGCCAGCAGCCAACTAGGAGTCGGTACAGATACGCAGTATTTT; CDR3aa: CASSQLGVGTDTQYF
abundance: .; len: 14; v_gene: TRBV6-1; j_gene: TRBJ2-3; d_gene: TRBD1; CDR3nt: TGTGCCAGCAGTGAAGGGCAGGGGGCAGATACGCAGTATTTT; CDR3aa: CASSEGQGADTQYF
abundance: .; len: 16; v_gene: TRBV6-6; j_gene: TRBJ2-7; d_gene: .; CDR3nt: TGTGCCAGCAGTTACTCGAGTGCCCCGGGGGGCGGCGAGCAGTACTTC; CDR3aa: CASSYSSAPGGGEQYF
abundance: .; len: 15; v_gene: TRBV7-2; j_gene: TRBJ1-6; d_gene: TRBD1; CDR3nt: TGTGCCAGCAGCGAAGACAGGGCTTGGAGTTCACCCCTCCACTTT; CDR3aa: CASSEDRAWSSPLHF
abundance: .; len: 16; v_gene: TRBV5-1; j_gene: TRBJ2-3; d_gene: .; CDR3nt: TGCGCCAGCAGCGAGGCGTACGGACAGATAACAGATACGCAGTATTTT; CDR3aa: CASSEAYGQITDTQYF
abundance: .; len: 17; v_gene: TRBV30; j_gene: TRBJ2-7; d_gene: .; CDR3nt: TGTGCCTGGAGGGCTAGCGACAGCCATGTTCACTCCTACGAGCAGTACTTC; CDR3aa: CAWRASDSHVHSYEQYF
abundance: .; len: 15; v_gene: TRBV3-1/TRBV3-2; j_gene: TRBJ2-3; d_gene: TRBD2; CDR3nt: TGTGCCAACCCAGGGACTATCCCTAGCACAGATACGCAGTATTTT; CDR3aa: CANPGTIPSTDTQYF
abundance: .; len: 14; v_gene: TRBV5-6; j_gene: TRBJ2-5; d_gene: TRBD2; CDR3nt: TGTGCCAGCAGCCGGACTAGCAGAGAAGAGACCCAGTACTTC; CDR3aa: CASSRTSREETQYF
abundance: .; len: 15; v_gene: TRBV19; j_gene: TRBJ2-2; d_gene: TRBD2; CDR3nt: TGTGCCAGTAGGAGGGCGGGAGGCGACACCGGGGAGCTGTTTTTT; CDR3aa: CASRRAGGDTGELFF
abundance: .; len: 14; v_gene: TRBV5-4; j_gene: TRBJ2-1; d_gene: TRBD2; CDR3nt: TGTGCCAGCAGCCGGACTAGCGGGAGAAATGAGCAGTTCTTC; CDR3aa: CASSRTSGRNEQFF
abundance: .; len: 12; v_gene: TRBV6-6; j_gene: TRBJ1-1; d_gene: .; CDR3nt: TGTGCCAGCAGCCTCCGGTTGACTGAAGCTTTCTTT; CDR3aa: CASSLRLTEAFF
abundance: .; len: 14; v_gene: TRBV18; j_gene: TRBJ2-7; d_gene: .; CDR3nt: TGTGCCAGCTCCCCGAGACAGCACGCCTACGAGCAGTACTTC; CDR3aa: CASSPRQHAYEQYF
abundance: .; len: 19; v_gene: TRBV3-1/TRBV3-2; j_gene: TRBJ2-6; d_gene: .; CDR3nt: TGTGCCAGCAGCCAGACCTCCGGGACAAGAGCCTCTGGGGCCAACGTCCTGACTTTC; CDR3aa: CASSQTSGTRASGANVLTF
abundance: .; len: 14; v_gene: TRBV27; j_gene: TRBJ2-3; d_gene: TRBD2; CDR3nt: TGTGCCAGCAGTTTGCGGGAGCGTACAGATACGCAGTATTTT; CDR3aa: CASSLRERTDTQYF
abundance: .; len: 16; v_gene: TRBV10-3; j_gene: TRBJ2-5; d_gene: .; CDR3nt: TGTGCCATCAGTGAGTCGAGGGGGGGCTACCAAGAGACCCAGTACTTC; CDR3aa: CAISESRGGYQETQYF
abundance: few; len: 17; v_gene: TRBV5-6; j_gene: TRBJ2-7; d_gene: .; CDR3nt: TGTGCCAGCAGCGGGGGGGCCGTTGGGGGCGCCCTCCTCGAGCAGTACTTC; CDR3aa: CASSGGAVGGALLEQYF
abundance: .; len: 14; v_gene: TRBV6-6; j_gene: TRBJ1-5; d_gene: TRBD1; CDR3nt: TGTGCCAGCAGTTTACAGGGGAGCAATCAGCCCCAGCATTTT; CDR3aa: CASSLQGSNQPQHF
abundance: .; len: 16; v_gene: TRBV6-1; j_gene: TRBJ1-5; d_gene: .; CDR3nt: TGTGCCAGCAGTGAAGCGCGAGGGAGCGGTAAGAAGCCCCAGCATTTT; CDR3aa: CASSEARGSGKKPQHF
abundance: .; len: 15; v_gene: TRBV5-6; j_gene: TRBJ1-2; d_gene: .; CDR3nt: TGTGCCAGCAGCTTGGCACCCAACTCTAACTATGGCTACACCTTC; CDR3aa: CASSLAPNSNYGYTF
abundance: .; len: 15; v_gene: TRBV5-6; j_gene: TRBJ1-4; d_gene: .; CDR3nt: TGTGCCAGCAGCTTAGGGCAGGGAATCAATGAAAAACTGTTTTTT; CDR3aa: CASSLGQGINEKLFF
abundance: .; len: 14; v_gene: TRBV11-3; j_gene: TRBJ2-2; d_gene: .; CDR3nt: TGTGCCAGCAGCAAAAACAGGGTTGGCGGGGAGCTGTTTTTT; CDR3aa: CASSKNRVGGELFF
abundance: .; len: 15; v_gene: TRBV21-1; j_gene: TRBJ2-1; d_gene: .; CDR3nt: TGTGCCAGCAGCAAACGAGGGAGTTCCGTGAATGAGCAGTTCTTC; CDR3aa: CASSKRGSSVNEQFF
abundance: .; len: 13; v_gene: TRBV12-3/TRBV12-4; j_gene: TRBJ1-1; d_gene: .; CDR3nt: TGTGCCAGCAGCCGACTTCTTGGCTCTGAAGCTTTCTTT; CDR3aa: CASSRLLGSEAFF